This passage covers 9 T cell receptor beta chains from one sample sequenced in a study of control samples from healthy donors and cancer patients. Clones were sequenced by immunoSEQ multiplex PCR, and TCRdb holds only the in-frame ones, with some missing. The sample comprises tens of thousands of clones, around nine tenths of which are singletons, and more than 5.5% rests with the top ten. The source material was blood. These receptors all come from a man in his forties or fifties in good health.

V usage is TRBV18 and J usage is TRBJ2-7; 9 positions agree with TRBD1. With 2 bases clipped from V and 2 bases from J, the junction kept 1 base outside the gene matches. This CDR3 is built from 14 residues. Germline loops: CDR1 KGHSH, CDR2 LQKENI. CDR3 region: CASSPGTGTYEQYF. CDR3 bases: TGTGCCAGCTCACCAGGGACAGGGACCTACGAGCAGTACTTC.

The V and J genes are TRBV2 and TRBJ1-3; D ambiguous. Deletions cut 0 bases from V and 0 bases from J, with 9 bases between. The CDR3 is 16 amino acids. CDR1 is SNHLY, CDR2 FYNNEI, per germline. The CDR3 DNA reads as TGTGCCAGCAGTGAAGCGGGCAGGATCTCTGGAAACACCATATATTTT. This sequence encodes CASSEAGRISGNTIYF.

J is TRBJ1-1 and V is TRBV27; perhaps TRBD1 as D (5 bases). From germline, CDR1 is MNHEY and CDR2 SMNVEV (reference sequence). Deletions cut 5 bases from V and 1 base from J, with 17 bases between. The CDR3 runs to 16 residues. This chain's CDR3 is CASSILPGRGNTEAFF. CDR3 bases: TGTGCCAGCAGTATCCTACCGGGACGGGGGAACACTGAAGCTTTCTTT.

The genes are TRBV10-3 and TRBJ1-2; TRBD1 aligns across 11 bases. The germline V gene encodes CDR1 ENHRY and CDR2 SYGVKD. V trimming: 6 bases; J trimming: 4 bases; junction bases outside the gene matches: 4. There are 14 residues in the CDR3. The CDR3 protein is CAIRGQGGIYGYTF. DNA of the CDR3: TGTGCCATCAGGGGACAGGGGGGTATCTATGGCTACACCTTC.

The chain uses TRBV7-9 and TRBJ1-4; D possibly corresponds to TRBD1 (6 bases). The V gene lost 11 bases and the J gene lost 7 bases, with 17 bases spanning the gap. This CDR3 region has 13 residues. Germline lookup yields CDR1 SEHNR and CDR2 FQNEAQ (reference sequence). CDR3 nucleotides: TGTGCCGGAGGGTACAGGGAGGGTGAAAAACTGTTTTTT. It translates to CAGGYREGEKLFF.

The CDR3 coding sequence is TGCAGCGTCGGCGAGGGCACTGAAGCTTTCTTT. Its translation: CSVGEGTEAFF. The chain recombines TRBV29-1 with TRBJ1-1, with D hard to call. The CDR3 sequence is 11 residues long. Deletions cut 6 bases from V and 4 bases from J, with 9 bases between. Germline CDR1 reads SQVTM; CDR2 reads ANQGSEA.

In its sample, this clone was seen a few times. This chain connects TRBV23-1 to TRBJ1-5; tentative D call: TRBD1 (5 bases). TRBV23-1 is noted as an ORF with a role that remains uncertain. CDR3 length equals 17 residues. Trimming shortened V by 6 bases and J by 0 bases, and 18 bases separated the two germline ends. CDR3 residues: CASSQIQPGGSNQPQHF. CDR3 in DNA: TGCGCCAGCAGCCAAATTCAGCCTGGGGGTAGCAATCAGCCCCAGCATTTT.

The J gene is TRBJ1-2, the V gene TRBV30; possible D gene TRBD1, 6 bases. Germline V gene lookup returns CDR1 GTSNPN and CDR2 SVGIG (reference sequence). This CDR3 has 13 amino acids. Trimming left V 8 bases short and J 4 bases short, with 17 bases between. CDR3 DNA: TGTGCCCGCAACAGGGAAAGTAGCTATGGCTACACCTTC. Its protein is CARNRESSYGYTF.

The genes are TRBV6-5 and TRBJ1-1, with D perhaps matching TRBD1 (5 bases). Trimming took off 6 bases at V and 1 base at J, with 15 bases between the two ends. Germline lookup yields CDR1 MNHEY and CDR2 SVGAGI. The CDR3 loop spans 15 amino acids. The CDR3 DNA reads TGTGCCAGCAGCGGGACGGGGGTATCGAACACTGAAGCTTTCTTT. This encodes CASSGTGVSNTEAFF.